This T cell receptor beta chain was identified in a study of beta chain features in type 1 diabetes. Study as a whole: Regarding age, gender and cell yields, patients proved similar to healthy donors. Study-level results: The study found moderately but significantly shorter TCRB CDR3s in all four CD4+ subsets of Type 1 diabetes patients. Cells that show high TCR expression could be over-represented by cDNA sequencing.

J was trimmed by 1 base and V by 2 bases; bases with no gene match: 3. Germline V lookup: CDR1 SGHRS, CDR2 YFSETQ. The CDR3 contains 15 residues. This clone was seen a few times. Its cognate antigen is unknown. Markers CD45RO/CCR7/CD25/CD127/CD95/CD27 served to sort CD4+ naive, central memory, regulatory and stem cell-like memory cells. Expressed TCRB transcripts were sequenced because the entire RNA isolate underwent reverse transcription. Using immunoSEQ multiplex PCR, the repertoire was profiled, and TCRdb retains in-frame clones only, with some absent. The data hold 600,000 to 700,000 clones, with around 12% observed a single time.

This chain links TRBV5-1 with TRBJ2-7; TRBD2 matches at 10 bases. The source is a man younger than 45 with type 1 diabetes. Sequencing was done on a sample of naive CD4+ T cells from blood. This CDR3 reads CASSLLAGTSYEQYF. CDR3 coding DNA: TGCGCCAGCAGCTTACTAGCGGGGACTTCCTACGAGCAGTACTTC.